These T cell receptor beta chains were read from a single sample in a study of shared clonotypes between healthy human individuals. Method: immunoSEQ multiplex PCR; TCRdb's copy keeps in-frame clones and lacks some. The sample lists 450,000 to 700,000 clones, over 95% occurring once. The material sequenced was naive CD8+ T cells sorted from blood. The receptors stem from a woman aged 25 to 39 in good health. CDR3s include the opening cysteine and the closing phenylalanine or tryptophan. D genes are given only for firm matches.

V gene	J gene	D gene	CDR3 length	CDR3 DNA	CDR3 protein
TRBV2	TRBJ2-7	-	15	TGTGCCAGCAGTGAATGGTCAGGTGGCGGACAGGAGCAGTACTTC	CASSEWSGGGQEQYF
TRBV29-1	TRBJ1-2	-	13	TGCAGCGTTGATCGGGAGGGTGGCTATGGCTACACCTTC	CSVDREGGYGYTF
TRBV5-5	TRBJ2-7	-	16	TGTGCCAGCGGCCCGGAGGGCGGGGCGGTGTCGTACGAGCAGTACTTC	CASGPEGGAVSYEQYF
TRBV29-1	TRBJ2-1	TRBD2	14	TGCAGCTGGGCTAGCGGGTGGACCTACAATGAGCAGTTCTTC	CSWASGWTYNEQFF
TRBV4-2	TRBJ2-3	-	14	TGTGCCAGCAGCCCAGGGGGGGGCGCAGATACGCAGTATTTT	CASSPGGGADTQYF
TRBV28	TRBJ1-5	-	13	TGTGCCAGACCCGGGGGTGATGGACAGCCCCAGCATTTT	CARPGGDGQPQHF
TRBV19	TRBJ2-1	TRBD1	13	TGTGCCAGTAGTATCGGACAGGGCAATGAGCAGTTCTTC	CASSIGQGNEQFF
TRBV27	TRBJ2-7	-	15	TGTGCCAGCAGATCTTGGAGCGGCCGATCCTACGAGCAGTACTTC	CASRSWSGRSYEQYF
TRBV7-9	TRBJ1-1	-	15	TGTGCCAGCAGCCATCACGGGGACTGGAACACTGAAGCTTTCTTT	CASSHHGDWNTEAFF
TRBV5-1	TRBJ1-1	-	12	TGCGCCAGCAGCTCCCAGGGGCCTGAAGCTTTCTTT	CASSSQGPEAFF
TRBV19	TRBJ2-5	TRBD2	20	TGTGCCAGTAGTATGTCCCCGACTAGCGGGACCACTACCAGACAAGAGACCCAGTACTTC	CASSMSPTSGTTTRQETQYF
TRBV7-9	TRBJ2-7	-	14	TGTGCCAGCAGCTTAGCGTTCCAGGGGTCGCAGCAGTACTTC	CASSLAFQGSQQYF
TRBV13	TRBJ2-5	TRBD2	13	TGTGCCAGCAGCTACCGGGAGGGGGAGACCCAGTACTTC	CASSYREGETQYF
TRBV7-8	TRBJ2-7	-	15	TGTGCCAGCAGCGGACGGACCGAAAGCTCCTACGAGCAGTACTTC	CASSGRTESSYEQYF